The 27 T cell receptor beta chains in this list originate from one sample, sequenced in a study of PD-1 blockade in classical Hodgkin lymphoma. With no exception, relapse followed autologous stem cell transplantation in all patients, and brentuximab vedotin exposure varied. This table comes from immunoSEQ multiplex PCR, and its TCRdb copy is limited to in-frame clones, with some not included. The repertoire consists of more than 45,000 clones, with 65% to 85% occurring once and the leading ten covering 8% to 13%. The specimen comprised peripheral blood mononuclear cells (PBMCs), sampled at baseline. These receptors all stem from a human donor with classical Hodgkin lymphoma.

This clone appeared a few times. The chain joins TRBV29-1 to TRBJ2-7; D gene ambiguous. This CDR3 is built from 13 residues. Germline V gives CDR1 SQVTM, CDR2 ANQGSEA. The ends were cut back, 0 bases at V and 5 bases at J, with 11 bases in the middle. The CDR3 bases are TGCAGCGTTGAAGATGGTAGGTCCCACGAGCAGTACTTC. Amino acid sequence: CSVEDGRSHEQYF.

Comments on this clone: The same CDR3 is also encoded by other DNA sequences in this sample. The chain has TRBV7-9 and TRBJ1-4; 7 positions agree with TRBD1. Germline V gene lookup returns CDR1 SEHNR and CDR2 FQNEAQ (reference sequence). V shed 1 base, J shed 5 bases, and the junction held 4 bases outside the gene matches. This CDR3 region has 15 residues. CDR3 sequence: CASSLGRRGNEKLFF. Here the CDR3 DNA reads TGTGCCAGCAGCTTAGGGCGCAGGGGGAATGAAAAACTGTTTTTT.

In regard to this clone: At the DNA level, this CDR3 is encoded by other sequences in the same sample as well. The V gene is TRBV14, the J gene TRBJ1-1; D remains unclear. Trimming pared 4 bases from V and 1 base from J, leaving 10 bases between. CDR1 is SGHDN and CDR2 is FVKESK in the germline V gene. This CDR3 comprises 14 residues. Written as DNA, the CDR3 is TGTGCCAGCAGCCCATGGACGGAGAACACTGAAGCTTTCTTT. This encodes CASSPWTENTEAFF.

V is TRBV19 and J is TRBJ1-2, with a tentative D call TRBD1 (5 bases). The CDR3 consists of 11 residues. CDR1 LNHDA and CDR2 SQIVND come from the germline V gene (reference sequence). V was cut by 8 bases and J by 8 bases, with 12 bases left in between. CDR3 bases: TGTGCCAGTTCTCAGGGAAGAGGCTACACCTTC. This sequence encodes CASSQGRGYTF.

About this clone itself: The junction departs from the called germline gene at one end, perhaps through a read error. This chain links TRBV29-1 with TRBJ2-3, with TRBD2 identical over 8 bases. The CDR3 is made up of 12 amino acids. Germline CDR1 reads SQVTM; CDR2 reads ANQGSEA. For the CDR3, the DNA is TGCAGCGTTGAAGGAGGGACTAGGGTTCTGGATTTT. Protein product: CSVEGGTRVLDF.

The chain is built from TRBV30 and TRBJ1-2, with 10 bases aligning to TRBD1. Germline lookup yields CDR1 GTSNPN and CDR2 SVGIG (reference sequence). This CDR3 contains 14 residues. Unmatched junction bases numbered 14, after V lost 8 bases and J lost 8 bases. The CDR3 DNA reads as TGTGCCACCGACCCCGGGACAGGGGTTAGGGGCTACACCTTC. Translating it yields CATDPGTGVRGYTF.

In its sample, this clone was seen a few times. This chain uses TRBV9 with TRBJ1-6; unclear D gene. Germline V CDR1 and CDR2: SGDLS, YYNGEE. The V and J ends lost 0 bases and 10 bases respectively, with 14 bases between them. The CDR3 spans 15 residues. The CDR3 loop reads CASSVGTEASSPLHF. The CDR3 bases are TGTGCCAGCAGCGTAGGGACGGAAGCAAGCTCACCCCTCCACTTT.

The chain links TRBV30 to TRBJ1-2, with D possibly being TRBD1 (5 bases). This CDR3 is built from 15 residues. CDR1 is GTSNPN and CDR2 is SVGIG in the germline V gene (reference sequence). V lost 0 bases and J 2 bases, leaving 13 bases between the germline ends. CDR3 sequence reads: CAWSVGQGSNYGYTF. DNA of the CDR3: TGTGCCTGGAGTGTTGGCCAGGGATCGAACTATGGCTACACCTTC. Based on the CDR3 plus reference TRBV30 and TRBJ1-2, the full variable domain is SQTIHQWPATLVQPVGSPLSLECTVEGTSNPNLYWYRQAAGRGLQLLFYSVGIGQISSEVPQNLSASRPQDRQFILSSKKLLLSDSGFYLCAWSVGQGSNYGYTFGSGTRLTVV.

In nucleotides, the CDR3 is TGTGCCAGCAGCCCCCGGGACAGTCTTTACGAGCAGTACTTC. It codes for CASSPRDSLYEQYF. The V call is TRBV11-3, the J call TRBJ2-7, with TRBD1 matching 7 bases. The length of the CDR3 is 14 residues. From germline, CDR1 is SGHNT and CDR2 YENEEA. J was trimmed by 4 bases and V by 5 bases; bases with no gene match: 8.

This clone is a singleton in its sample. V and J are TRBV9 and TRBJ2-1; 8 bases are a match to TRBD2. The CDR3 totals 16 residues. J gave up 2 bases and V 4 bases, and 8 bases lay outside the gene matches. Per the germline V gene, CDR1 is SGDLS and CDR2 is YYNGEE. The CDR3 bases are TGTGCCAGCAGCCCAAGCGGGAGTGTCGCCTACAATGAGCAGTTCTTC. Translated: CASSPSGSVAYNEQFF.

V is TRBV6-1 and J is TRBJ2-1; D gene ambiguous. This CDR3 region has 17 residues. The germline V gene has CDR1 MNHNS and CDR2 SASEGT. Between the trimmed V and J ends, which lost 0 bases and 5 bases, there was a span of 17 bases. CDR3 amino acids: CASSEAVAVHPDNEQFF. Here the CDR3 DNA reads TGTGCCAGCAGTGAAGCGGTAGCAGTACATCCGGACAATGAGCAGTTCTTC.

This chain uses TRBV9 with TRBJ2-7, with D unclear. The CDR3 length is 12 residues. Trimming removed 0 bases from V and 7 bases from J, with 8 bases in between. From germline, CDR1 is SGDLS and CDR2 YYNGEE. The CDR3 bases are TGTGCCAGCAGCGTAGGTGGGCAGGAGCAGTACTTC. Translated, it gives CASSVGGQEQYF.

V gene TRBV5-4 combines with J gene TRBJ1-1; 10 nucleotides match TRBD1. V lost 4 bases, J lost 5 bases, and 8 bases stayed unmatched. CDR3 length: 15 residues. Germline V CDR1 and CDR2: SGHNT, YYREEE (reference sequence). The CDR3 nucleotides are TGTGCCAGCAGCCCCATAGGACAGGGGGGAACTGAAGCTTTCTTT. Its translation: CASSPIGQGGTEAFF. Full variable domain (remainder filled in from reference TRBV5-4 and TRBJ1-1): ETGVTQSPTHLIKTRGQQVTLRCSSQSGHNTVSWYQQALGQGPQFIFQYYREEENGRGNFPPRFSGLQFPNYSSELNVNALELDDSALYLCASSPIGQGGTEAFFGQGTRLTVV.

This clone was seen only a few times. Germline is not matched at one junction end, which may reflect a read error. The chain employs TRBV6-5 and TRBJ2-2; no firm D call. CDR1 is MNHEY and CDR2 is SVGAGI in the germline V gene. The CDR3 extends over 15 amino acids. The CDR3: CASSYSVENPGELFF. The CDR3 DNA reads TGTGCCAGCAGTTACTCGGTCGAGAACCCCGGGGAGCTGTTTTTT.

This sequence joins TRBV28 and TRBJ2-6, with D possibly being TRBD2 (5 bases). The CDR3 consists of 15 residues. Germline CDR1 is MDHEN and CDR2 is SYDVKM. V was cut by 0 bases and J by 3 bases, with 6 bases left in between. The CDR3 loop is CASSLWGSGANVLTF. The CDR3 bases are TGTGCCAGCAGTTTATGGGGGAGTGGGGCCAACGTCCTGACTTTC.

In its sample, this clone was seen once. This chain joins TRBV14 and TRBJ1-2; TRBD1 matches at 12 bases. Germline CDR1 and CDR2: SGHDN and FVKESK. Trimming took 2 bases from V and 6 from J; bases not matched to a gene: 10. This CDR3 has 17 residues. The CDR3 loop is CASSQYMGTGGRDGYTF. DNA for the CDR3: TGTGCCAGCAGCCAATACATGGGGACAGGGGGCCGGGATGGCTACACCTTC.

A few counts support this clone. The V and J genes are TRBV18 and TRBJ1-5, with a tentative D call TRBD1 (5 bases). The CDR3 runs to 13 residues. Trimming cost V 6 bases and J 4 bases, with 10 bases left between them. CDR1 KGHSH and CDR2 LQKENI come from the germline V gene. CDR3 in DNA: TGTGCCAGCTCGGAGGGGTATAATCAGCCCCAGCATTTT. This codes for CASSEGYNQPQHF. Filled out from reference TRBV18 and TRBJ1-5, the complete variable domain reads NAGVMQNPRHLVRRRGQEARLRCSPMKGHSHVYWYRQLPEEGLKFMVYLQKENIIDESGMPKERFSAEFPKEGPSILRIQQVVRGDSAAYFCASSEGYNQPQHFGDGTRLSIL.

The CDR3, as DNA: TGTGCCAGCAAGCCGGGGGGGGCGGTTGAAAAACTGTTTTTT. It is translated as CASKPGGAVEKLFF. The chain is built from TRBV28 and TRBJ1-4; D may be TRBD1 (6 bases). The CDR3 is made up of 14 amino acids. V gave up 7 bases and J gave up 7 bases, with 16 bases separating them. Germline assignment: CDR1 MDHEN and CDR2 SYDVKM.

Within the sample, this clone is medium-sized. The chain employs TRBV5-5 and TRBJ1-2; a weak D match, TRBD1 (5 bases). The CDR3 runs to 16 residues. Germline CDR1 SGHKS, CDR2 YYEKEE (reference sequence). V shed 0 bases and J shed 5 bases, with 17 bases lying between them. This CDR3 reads CASSLGAGELLYGYTF. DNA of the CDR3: TGTGCCAGCAGCTTGGGAGCGGGGGAACTCCTTTATGGCTACACCTTC.

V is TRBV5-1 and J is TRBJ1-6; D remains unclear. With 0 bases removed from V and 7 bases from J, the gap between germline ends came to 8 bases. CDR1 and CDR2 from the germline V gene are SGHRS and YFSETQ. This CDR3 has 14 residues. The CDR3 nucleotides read TGCGCCAGCAGCTTGGCCTTCGAGAATTCACCCCTCCACTTT. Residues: CASSLAFENSPLHF.

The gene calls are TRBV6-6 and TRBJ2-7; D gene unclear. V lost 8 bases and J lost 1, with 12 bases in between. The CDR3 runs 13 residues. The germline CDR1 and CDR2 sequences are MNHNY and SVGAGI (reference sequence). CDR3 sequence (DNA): TGTGCCAGCGGTGAGGATAAATCCTACGAGCAGTACTTC. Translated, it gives CASGEDKSYEQYF.

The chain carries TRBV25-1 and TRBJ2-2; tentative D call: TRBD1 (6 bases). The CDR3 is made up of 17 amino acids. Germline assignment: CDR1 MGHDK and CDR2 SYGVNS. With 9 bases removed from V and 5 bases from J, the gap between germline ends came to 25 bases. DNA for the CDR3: TGTGCCAGAAGGGGACCCGATCCCTCAGGGGTTACCGGGGAGCTGTTTTTT. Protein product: CARRGPDPSGVTGELFF. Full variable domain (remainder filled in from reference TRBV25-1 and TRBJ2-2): EADIYQTPRYLVIGTGKKITLECSQTMGHDKMYWYQQDPGMELHLIHYSYGVNSTEKGDLSSESTVSRIRTEHFPLTLESARPSHTSQYLCARRGPDPSGVTGELFFGEGSRLTVL.

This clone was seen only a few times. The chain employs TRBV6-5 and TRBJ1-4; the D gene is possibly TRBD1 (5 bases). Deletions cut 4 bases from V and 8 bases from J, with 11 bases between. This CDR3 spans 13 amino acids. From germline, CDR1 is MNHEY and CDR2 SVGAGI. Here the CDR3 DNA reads TGTGCCAGCAGTTGGCAGGGTGGGGAAAAACTGTTTTTT. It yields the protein CASSWQGGEKLFF.

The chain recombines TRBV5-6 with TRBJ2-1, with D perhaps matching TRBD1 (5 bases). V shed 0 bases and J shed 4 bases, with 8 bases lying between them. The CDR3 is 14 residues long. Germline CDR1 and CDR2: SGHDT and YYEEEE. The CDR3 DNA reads TGTGCCAGCAGCTTGGGACAGAGATACAATGAGCAGTTCTTC. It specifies CASSLGQRYNEQFF.

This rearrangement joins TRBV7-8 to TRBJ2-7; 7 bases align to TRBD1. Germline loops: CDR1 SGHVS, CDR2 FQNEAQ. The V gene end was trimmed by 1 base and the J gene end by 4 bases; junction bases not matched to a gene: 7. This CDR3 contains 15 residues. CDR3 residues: CASSLGRTGPYEQYF. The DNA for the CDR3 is TGTGCCAGCAGCTTAGGAAGGACAGGACCTTACGAGCAGTACTTC. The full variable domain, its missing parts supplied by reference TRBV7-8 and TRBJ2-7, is GAGVSQSPRYKVAKRGQDVALRCDPISGHVSLFWYQQALGQGPEFLTYFQNEAQLDKSGLPSDRFFAERPEGSVSTLKIQRTQQEDSAVYLCASSLGRTGPYEQYFGPGTRLTVT.

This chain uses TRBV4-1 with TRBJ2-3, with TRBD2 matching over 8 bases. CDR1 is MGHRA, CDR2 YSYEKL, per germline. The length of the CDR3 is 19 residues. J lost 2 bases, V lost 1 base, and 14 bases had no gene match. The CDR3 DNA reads TGCGCCAGCAGCCAAGGCGCCGGGAGGGCCCCAGGGTTCACAGATACGCAGTATTTT. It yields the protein CASSQGAGRAPGFTDTQYF.

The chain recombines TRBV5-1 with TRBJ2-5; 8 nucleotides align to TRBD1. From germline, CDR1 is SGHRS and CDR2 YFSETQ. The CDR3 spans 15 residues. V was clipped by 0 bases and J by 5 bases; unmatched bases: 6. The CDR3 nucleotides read TGCGCCAGCAGCTTGGCTCCAGGGGGCTTGGAGACCCAGTACTTC. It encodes CASSLAPGGLETQYF.